Presented here are 26 T cell receptor beta chains from one specimen sequenced in a study of blood T cells in healthy people across ages. Together with a sample-barcoded 5' primer, a J-beta primer mix was included in a second PCR lasting roughly 6 to 12 cycles. Each CDR3 protein is one row after TCRdb ran MiXCR on the 5' RACE reads. Of 1.5 million to 1.8 million distinct CDR3 sequences in the sample, roughly 43% were seen once. The sample consisted of blood. These receptors were obtained from a young woman in good health.

The chain uses TRBV20-1 and TRBJ1-2, with D possibly being TRBD1 (6 bases). CDR3 size: 15 residues. Deletions cut 1 base from V and 7 bases from J, with 19 bases between. Germline V gene data show CDR1 as DFQATT and CDR2 as SNEGSKA (reference sequence). The CDR3 is CSARGQVPATCGYTF. DNA for the CDR3: TGCAGTGCTAGAGGACAGGTACCGGCTACCTGTGGCTACACCTTC.

This clonotype was observed many times. The CDR3 protein is CSAKAGGQGRHEQYF. In DNA, the CDR3 is TGCAGTGCCAAAGCAGGGGGACAGGGAAGACACGAGCAGTACTTC. This chain links TRBV20-1 with TRBJ2-7, with 9 nucleotides matching TRBD1. Trimming at V came to 6 bases and at J to 5 bases, leaving 14 bases not matched to a gene. Per the germline V gene, CDR1 is DFQATT and CDR2 is SNEGSKA (reference sequence). The CDR3 sequence is 15 residues long.

V is TRBV27 and J is TRBJ2-5, with 7 bases identical to TRBD2. With the DNA end fitting TRBJ2-7 better, the J assignment may be wrong. Germline V lookup: CDR1 MNHEY, CDR2 SMNVEV (reference sequence). This CDR3 spans 15 amino acids. This CDR3 reads CASRGVRTASYEQYF. In DNA, the CDR3 is TGTGCCAGCCGGGGGGTGAGGACGGCCTCCTACGAGCAGTACTTC.

This sequence joins TRBV5-1 and TRBJ2-3; 8 bases agree with TRBD1. The V and J ends lost 6 bases and 1 base, in that order; junction bases with no gene match: 7. The CDR3 extends over 15 amino acids. Looked up from germline, CDR1 is SGHRS and CDR2 is YFSETQ. CDR3 in amino acids: CASKPDREGTDTQYF. The DNA for the CDR3 is TGCGCCAGCAAACCGGACAGGGAGGGCACAGATACGCAGTATTTT.

This chain joins TRBV7-3 and TRBJ2-1; D is possibly TRBD2 (6 bases). The DNA end favors TRBJ2-7, so the J call may be wrong. In germline, CDR1 is SGHTA, CDR2 FQGTGA. The CDR3 covers 16 residues. CDR3: CASSPGGRSSYNEQYF. As DNA, the CDR3 is TGTGCCAGCTCGCCCGGTGGGAGGAGCTCCTACAATGAGCAGTACTTC.

The chain has TRBV6-1 and TRBJ2-4; 10 bases match TRBD1. With the DNA end fitting TRBJ2-7 better, the J assignment may be wrong. CDR3 length equals 17 residues. Germline CDR1 MNHNS, CDR2 SASEGT. The CDR3 nucleotides are TGTGCCAGCAGCCGACTTTCCGGGACAGGGGTGACCTTCGAGCAGTACTTC. This sequence encodes CASSRLSGTGVTFEQYF.

The chain combines TRBV12-3 or TRBV12-4 with TRBJ2-1, with TRBD2 matching 11 bases. This CDR3 spans 20 amino acids. V shed 3 bases and J 0 bases; nucleotides not matched to a gene: 13. DNA of the CDR3: TGTGCCAGCAGTTTGGGGCTCGGGTTAGCGGGAGGGAGCTCCTACAATGAGCAGTTCTTC. Translated, it gives CASSLGLGLAGGSSYNEQFF.

V and J are TRBV6-1 and TRBJ1-2, with D unresolved. The germline V gene has CDR1 MNHNS and CDR2 SASEGT. The CDR3 has 16 amino acids. V was pared by 3 bases and J by 1 base, with 15 bases between. The CDR3 reads CASSDGLPELNYGYTF. CDR3 sequence (DNA): TGTGCCAGCAGTGACGGTTTGCCAGAACTTAACTATGGCTACACCTTC.

The V call is TRBV5-5, the J call TRBJ2-2, with D possibly being TRBD1 (6 bases). The CDR3 sequence is 14 residues long. V lost 0 bases and J lost 6, with 9 bases in between. Germline CDR1 and CDR2: SGHKS and YYEKEE (reference sequence). CDR3 protein: CASSLEWTAGELFF. The CDR3, as DNA: TGTGCCAGCAGCTTGGAATGGACAGCCGGGGAGCTGTTTTTT.

In this sample, this clonotype turned up a few times. V usage is TRBV25-1 and J usage is TRBJ2-5, with D possibly being TRBD1 (6 bases). Trimming shortened V by 8 bases and J by 2 bases, and 12 bases separated the two germline ends. The CDR3 spans 13 residues. The V gene's germline CDR1 is MGHDK and CDR2 SYGVNS. This chain's CDR3 is CASQQGWQETQYF. DNA for the CDR3: TGTGCCAGCCAACAGGGATGGCAAGAGACCCAGTACTTC.

The V gene is TRBV2, the J gene TRBJ1-2; D remains unclear. V lost 6 bases and J lost 7, with 12 bases in between. Germline CDR1 and CDR2: SNHLY and FYNNEI. The CDR3 consists of 12 residues. The CDR3: CASRVGMRGYTF. The CDR3 coding sequence is TGTGCCAGCAGGGTTGGGATGCGTGGCTACACCTTC. Filled out from reference TRBV2 and TRBJ1-2, the complete variable domain reads EPEVTQTPSHQVTQMGQEVILRCVPISNHLYFYWYRQILGQKVEFLVSFYNNEISEKSEIFDDQFSVERPDGSNFTLKIRSTKLEDSAMYFCASRVGMRGYTFGSGTRLTVV.

This sequence joins TRBV5-1 and TRBJ2-3; 8 positions match TRBD2. Germline V gene sequence: CDR1 SGHRS, CDR2 YFSETQ. There are 17 residues in the CDR3. Trimming at V came to 0 bases and at J to 5 bases, leaving 11 bases not matched to a gene. Here the CDR3 DNA reads TGCGCCAGCAGCTTGGGACTCGGGAGGGCCGGGGGAGATACGCAGTATTTT. Its protein product is CASSLGLGRAGGDTQYF. The whole variable domain, remainder taken from reference TRBV5-1 and TRBJ2-3, is KAGVTQTPRYLIKTRGQQVTLSCSPISGHRSVSWYQQTPGQGLQFLFEYFSETQRNKGNFPGRFSGRQFSNSRSEMNVSTLELGDSALYLCASSLGLGRAGGDTQYFGPGTRLTVL.

This clonotype was found a few times. The chain combines TRBV29-1 with TRBJ2-3; 7 positions agree with TRBD2. The ends lost 4 bases at V and 6 bases at J; junction bases unmatched: 10. Germline V lookup: CDR1 SQVTM, CDR2 ANQGSEA. The CDR3 runs 14 residues. The CDR3 DNA follows: TGCAGCGTTGGAATGAGACTAGCAGCGGATACGCAGTATTTT. It translates to CSVGMRLAADTQYF.

The chain carries TRBV12-3 or TRBV12-4 and TRBJ2-3; D unresolved. V gave up 6 bases and J gave up 0 bases, with 13 bases separating them. This CDR3 is built from 15 residues. CDR3 protein: CASSPSPPSTDTQYF. The CDR3 DNA is TGTGCCAGCAGCCCCTCCCCGCCAAGCACAGATACGCAGTATTTT.

This clonotype was counted only a few times. The V call is TRBV7-9, the J call TRBJ2-2; no clear D. CDR1 is SEHNR and CDR2 is FQNEAQ in the germline V gene (reference sequence). Trimming shortened V by 7 bases and J by 3 bases, and 18 bases separated the two germline ends. The CDR3 sequence is 16 residues long. The CDR3 sequence: CASTLSLGFYTGELFF. CDR3 nucleotide sequence: TGTGCCAGCACCCTATCCCTCGGCTTCTACACCGGGGAGCTGTTTTTT.

The rearrangement uses TRBV13 and TRBJ2-7, with 8 bases fitting TRBD2. V shed 6 bases, J shed 6 bases, and the junction held 10 bases outside the gene matches. The V gene's germline CDR1 is PRHDT and CDR2 FYEKMQ (reference sequence). The CDR3 is made up of 14 amino acids. The CDR3 nucleotides read TGTGCCAGCAGGGTAGCGGGAAAAGCGCTCGAGCAGTACTTC. This sequence encodes CASRVAGKALEQYF.

The rearrangement uses TRBV14 and TRBJ1-1, with unresolved D. Germline V gives CDR1 SGHDN, CDR2 FVKESK. Trimming took off 3 bases at V and 2 bases at J, with 10 bases between the two ends. The CDR3 contains 14 residues. The CDR3 sequence is CASSQAAGNTEAFF. The CDR3 nucleotides are TGTGCCAGCAGCCAGGCCGCCGGAAACACTGAAGCTTTCTTT.

This clonotype turned up a few times. The CDR3 loop reads CASSRPRDRTNYGYTF. In DNA, the CDR3 is TGCGCCAGCAGCCGCCCAAGGGACAGGACTAACTATGGCTACACCTTC. This rearrangement joins TRBV4-1 to TRBJ1-2; 8 bases are a match to TRBD1. Per the germline V gene, CDR1 is MGHRA and CDR2 is YSYEKL. Unmatched junction bases numbered 7, after V lost 4 bases and J lost 0 bases. This CDR3 has 16 residues.

The chain carries TRBV29-1 and TRBJ1-4; 8 positions match TRBD1. The V gene end was trimmed by 6 bases and the J gene end by 8 bases; junction bases not matched to a gene: 8. Germline lookup yields CDR1 SQVTM and CDR2 ANQGSEA. This CDR3 comprises 13 residues. The CDR3 is CSVKGQAGEKLFF. In DNA, the CDR3 is TGCAGCGTAAAGGGACAGGCGGGGGAAAAACTGTTTTTT.

This clonotype has only a few counts. This sequence joins TRBV2 and TRBJ2-5, with D possibly TRBD1 on 6 matching bases. The J call may be faulty, since TRBJ2-7 better matches the DNA end. CDR3 length equals 12 residues. CDR1 and CDR2 (germline): SNHLY, FYNNEI. The CDR3 loop reads CASRLTGTEQYF. CDR3 nucleotide sequence: TGTGCCAGCAGACTCACAGGGACCGAGCAGTACTTC.

The CDR3 spells CASSLIPGTSETQYF. The CDR3 DNA reads TGTGCCAGCAGTTTGATCCCAGGGACATCGGAGACCCAGTACTTC. The chain recombines TRBV12-3 or TRBV12-4 with TRBJ2-5; tentative D call: TRBD1 (6 bases). The CDR3 is 15 amino acids. V dropped 3 bases and J dropped 5 bases, with 16 bases sitting between them.

The chain combines TRBV20-1 with TRBJ2-3; the D is unclear. The CDR3 is made up of 14 amino acids. Germline lookup yields CDR1 DFQATT and CDR2 SNEGSKA (reference sequence). V lost 5 bases and J 0 bases, leaving 12 bases between the germline ends. CDR3 residues: CSAESNPSTDTQYF. CDR3 DNA: TGCAGTGCTGAGAGTAATCCTAGCACAGATACGCAGTATTTT.

This chain's CDR3 is CASSCLGLAGEETQYF. In DNA, the CDR3 is TGTGCCAGCAGTTGCCTGGGACTAGCGGGAGAAGAGACCCAGTACTTC. The V and J genes are TRBV27 and TRBJ2-5; 14 bases match TRBD2. J gave up 3 bases and V 4 bases, and 4 bases lay outside the gene matches. Germline V lookup: CDR1 MNHEY, CDR2 SMNVEV (reference sequence). This CDR3 spans 16 amino acids.

Of note for this clonotype: One junction end does not reproduce the germline sequence, and a read error may be involved. This sequence joins TRBV5-1 and TRBJ1-1; D gene uncertain. Germline V gene sequence: CDR1 SGHRS, CDR2 YFSETQ. The CDR3 is made up of 15 amino acids. The CDR3: CARSWTELSNTEAFF. The CDR3 nucleotides read TGCGCCAGAAGCTGGACCGAGTTATCGAACACTGAAGCTTTCTTT.

This clonotype was observed a few times. V usage is TRBV27 and J usage is TRBJ2-6; perhaps TRBD1 as D (5 bases). V was pared by 5 bases and J by 0 bases, with 11 bases between. Germline V lookup: CDR1 MNHEY, CDR2 SMNVEV (reference sequence). The CDR3 is 16 residues long. CDR3 region: CASSTTGPSGANVLTF. The CDR3 DNA is TGTGCCAGCAGTACCACAGGACCCTCTGGGGCCAACGTCCTGACTTTC.

CDR3 sequence: CASSLRPGLAGGRSYNEQYF. The DNA for the CDR3 is TGTGCCAGCAGCCTAAGACCGGGACTAGCGGGGGGGCGTTCCTACAATGAGCAGTACTTC. The V call is TRBV7-2, the J call TRBJ2-1, with TRBD2 identical over 16 bases. The J call is in doubt because the DNA end fits TRBJ2-7 better. The CDR3 contains 20 residues. Germline assignment: CDR1 SGHTA and CDR2 FQGNSA.